This T cell receptor beta chain came from a study of vaccination effects on CD4 cells after COVID-19. Study as a whole: The participants, recipients of two vaccine doses, got either BNT162b2 or mRNA-1273. Broader study findings: Cross-reactivity toward common cold coronaviruses was confined to only 1 of 255 vaccine-induced clones in healthy vaccinees.

This CDR3 comprises 15 residues. Germline lookup yields CDR1 MNHEY and CDR2 SVGAGI. Trimming cost V 5 bases and J 2 bases, with 13 bases left between them. Sequencing was preceded by expansion of antigen-specific CD4+ T cells with viral peptide pools in the ViraFEST assay. Following 10 days of culture, CD4+ T cells were isolated. None of the vaccinated had previously contracted SARS-CoV-2, and their nucleocapsid antibodies tested negative. Days 3 and 7 saw half the medium replaced with IL-2 medium. In regard to this clone: Its antigen is unknown.

Using immunoSEQ multiplex PCR, the repertoire was profiled, and TCRdb retains in-frame clones only, with some absent. This table holds 70,000 or so clones, around 76% found once. The clonotype originates from a human donor who received a COVID-19 vaccine. This specimen was CD4+ T cells from PBMCs cultured with SARS-CoV-2 spike peptides, taken before COVID-19 vaccination. The chain recombines TRBV6-5 with TRBJ1-3; D might be TRBD1 (5 bases). The CDR3 bases are TGTGCCAGCAGTCAAACGGGGACCACTGGAAACACCATATATTTT. It translates to CASSQTGTTGNTIYF.